A single sample is the source of the 8 T cell receptor beta chains below, sequenced in a study of T cells in pancreatic ductal adenocarcinoma. Profiled with immunoSEQ multiplex PCR; TCRdb holds only in-frame clones, not every one. The sample shows roughly 31,000 clones, approximately 92% of them seen only once. No neoadjuvant therapy was given to the selected pancreatic ductal adenocarcinoma patients before their surgery. Sequenced input: PBMCs. The receptors were gathered from a human donor with pancreatic ductal adenocarcinoma.

This chain joins TRBV6-6 and TRBJ2-7; TRBD2 matches 8 bases. CDR3 length equals 14 residues. V lost 7 bases, J lost 0 bases, and 5 bases stayed unmatched. The germline V gene has CDR1 MNHNY and CDR2 SVGAGI (reference sequence). The CDR3 here is CASTREASSYEQYF. The DNA for the CDR3 is TGTGCCAGCACGCGGGAGGCAAGCTCCTACGAGCAGTACTTC.

The V gene is TRBV2, the J gene TRBJ1-3, with D hard to call. The germline V and J ends were trimmed by 11 bases and 1 base, with 12 bases remaining between them. The germline gives CDR1 SNHLY, CDR2 FYNNEI. The CDR3 sequence is 13 residues long. This chain's CDR3 is CASKRDSGNTIYF. The CDR3 DNA reads TGTGCCTCCAAGCGGGATTCTGGAAACACCATATATTTT. Full variable domain (missing parts from reference TRBV2 and TRBJ1-3): EPEVTQTPSHQVTQMGQEVILRCVPISNHLYFYWYRQILGQKVEFLVSFYNNEISEKSEIFDDQFSVERPDGSNFTLKIRSTKLEDSAMYFCASKRDSGNTIYFGEGSWLTVV.

The rearrangement joins TRBV7-9 to TRBJ1-3; the D gene is possibly TRBD1 (6 bases). V was shortened by 3 bases and J by 6 bases, with 12 bases between the two germline ends. The CDR3 runs 14 residues. Germline CDR1 SEHNR, CDR2 FQNEAQ (reference sequence). The DNA for the CDR3 is TGTGCCAGCAGCTTCGGGGGCGGTCCAAACACCATATATTTT. It translates to CASSFGGGPNTIYF.

The V and J genes are TRBV15 and TRBJ1-2; 7 bases are shared with TRBD1. The CDR3 runs to 16 residues. Looked up from germline, CDR1 is LNHNV and CDR2 is YYDKDF (reference sequence). With V trimmed by 1 base and J by 0 bases, 5 bases remained unmatched. The CDR3 spells CATSRVGTDSNYGYTF. DNA for the CDR3: TGTGCCACCAGCAGAGTCGGGACAGATTCTAACTATGGCTACACCTTC.

The chain couples TRBV4-2 to TRBJ2-7, with 7 nucleotides matching TRBD2. CDR3 length: 16 amino acids. The germline V gene has CDR1 LGHNA and CDR2 YNFKEQ. V lost 0 bases, J lost 3 bases, and 8 bases stayed unmatched. The chain's CDR3 is CASSQDGVGRFYEQYF. Here the CDR3 DNA reads TGTGCCAGCAGCCAAGATGGTGTCGGGAGGTTCTACGAGCAGTACTTC.

This chain joins TRBV27 and TRBJ1-5; D not resolved. V lost 3 bases, J lost 2 bases, and 8 bases lay in between. The germline CDR1 and CDR2 sequences are MNHEY and SMNVEV (reference sequence). The CDR3 is 14 amino acids. The DNA of the CDR3 is TGTGCCAGCAGTTTTGTGCTGGGCAATCAGCCCCAGCATTTT. Amino acid sequence: CASSFVLGNQPQHF.

The chain is built from TRBV19 and TRBJ2-1, with 8 bases fitting TRBD2. This CDR3 contains 15 residues. With 9 bases clipped from V and 7 bases from J, the junction kept 14 bases outside the gene matches. The germline V gene encodes CDR1 LNHDA and CDR2 SQIVND (reference sequence). Written as DNA, the CDR3 is TGTGCCAGCAGGGTGGGCGGGAGGTCGGGGAATGAGCAGTTCTTC. It translates to CASRVGGRSGNEQFF.

This chain uses TRBV7-8 with TRBJ2-3, with D perhaps TRBD1 or TRBD2 (6 bases each). V lost 2 bases to trimming and J lost 7 bases, with 13 bases between them. The germline CDR1 and CDR2 sequences are SGHVS and FQNEAQ. The CDR3 has 14 amino acids. CDR3 nucleotides: TGTGCCAGCAGCTTAAGCCTAGGGGGGAATACGCAGTATTTT. The encoded protein is CASSLSLGGNTQYF.